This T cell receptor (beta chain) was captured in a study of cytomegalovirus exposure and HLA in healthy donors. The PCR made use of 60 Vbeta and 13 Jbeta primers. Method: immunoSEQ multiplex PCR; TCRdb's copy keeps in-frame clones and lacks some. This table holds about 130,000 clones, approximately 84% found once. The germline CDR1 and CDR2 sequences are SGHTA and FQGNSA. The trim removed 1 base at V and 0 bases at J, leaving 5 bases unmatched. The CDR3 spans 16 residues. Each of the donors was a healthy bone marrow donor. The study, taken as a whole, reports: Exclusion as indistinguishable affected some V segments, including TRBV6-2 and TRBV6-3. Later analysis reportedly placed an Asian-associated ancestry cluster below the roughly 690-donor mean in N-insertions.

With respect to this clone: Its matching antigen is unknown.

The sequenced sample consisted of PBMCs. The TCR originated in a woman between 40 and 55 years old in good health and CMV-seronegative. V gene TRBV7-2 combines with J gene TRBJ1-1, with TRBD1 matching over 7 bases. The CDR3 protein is CASSLGGTAVNTEAFF. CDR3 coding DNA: TGTGCCAGCAGCTTAGGAGGGACAGCGGTGAACACTGAAGCTTTCTTT.